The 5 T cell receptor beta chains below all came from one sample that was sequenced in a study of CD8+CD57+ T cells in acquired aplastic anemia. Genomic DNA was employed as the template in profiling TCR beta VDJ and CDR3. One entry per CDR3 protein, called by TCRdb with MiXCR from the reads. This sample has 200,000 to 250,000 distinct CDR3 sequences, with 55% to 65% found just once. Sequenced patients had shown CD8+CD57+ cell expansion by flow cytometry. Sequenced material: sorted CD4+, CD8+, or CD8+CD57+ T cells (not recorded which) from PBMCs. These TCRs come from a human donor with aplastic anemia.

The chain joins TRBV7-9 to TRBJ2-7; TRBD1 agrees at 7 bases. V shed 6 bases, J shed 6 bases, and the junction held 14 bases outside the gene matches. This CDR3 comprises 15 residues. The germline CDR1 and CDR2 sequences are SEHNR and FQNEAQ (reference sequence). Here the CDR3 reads CASSSGQDLHSEQYF. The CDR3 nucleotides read TGTGCCAGCAGTTCCGGACAGGACCTCCATTCCGAGCAGTACTTC. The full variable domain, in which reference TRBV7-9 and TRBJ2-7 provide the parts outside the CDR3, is DTGVSQNPRHKITKRGQNVTFRCDPISEHNRLYWYRQTLGQGPEFLTYFQNEAQLEKSRLLSDRFSAERPKGSFSTLEIQRTEQGDSAMYLCASSSGQDLHSEQYFGPGTRLTVT.

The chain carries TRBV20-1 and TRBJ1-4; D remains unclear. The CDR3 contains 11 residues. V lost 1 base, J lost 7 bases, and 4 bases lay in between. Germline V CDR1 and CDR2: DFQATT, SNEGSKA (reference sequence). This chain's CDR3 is CSARGGEKLFF. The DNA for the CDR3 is TGCAGTGCTAGAGGAGGTGAAAAACTGTTTTTT.

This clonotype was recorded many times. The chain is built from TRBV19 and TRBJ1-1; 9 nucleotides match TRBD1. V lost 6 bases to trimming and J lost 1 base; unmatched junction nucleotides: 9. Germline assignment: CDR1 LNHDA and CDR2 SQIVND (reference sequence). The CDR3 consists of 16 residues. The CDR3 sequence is CASRRGPGQGNTEAFF. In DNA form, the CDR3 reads TGTGCCAGTAGGCGAGGACCGGGACAGGGGAACACTGAAGCTTTCTTT.

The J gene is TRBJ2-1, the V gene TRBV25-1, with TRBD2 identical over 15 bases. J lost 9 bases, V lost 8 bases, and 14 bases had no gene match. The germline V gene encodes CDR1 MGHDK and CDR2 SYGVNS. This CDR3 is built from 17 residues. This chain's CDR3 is CASESGLAGGPLGEQFF. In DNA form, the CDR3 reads TGTGCCAGCGAATCCGGACTAGCGGGAGGGCCTCTGGGTGAGCAGTTCTTC.

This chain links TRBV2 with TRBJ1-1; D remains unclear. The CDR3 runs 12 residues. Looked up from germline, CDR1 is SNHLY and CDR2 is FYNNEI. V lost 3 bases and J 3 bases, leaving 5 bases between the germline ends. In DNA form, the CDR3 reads TGTGCCAGCAGTGAGGGGTACACTGAAGCTTTCTTT. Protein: CASSEGYTEAFF.